Presented here are 19 T cell receptor beta chains from one specimen sequenced in a study of blood T cell repertoires in COVID-19. Profiled with immunoSEQ multiplex PCR; TCRdb holds only in-frame clones, not every one. This sample has about 350,000 clones, with around nine tenths found just once. Sequencing was performed on PBMCs or T cells enriched from blood (not recorded which). The receptors derive from a woman between 25 and 40 years old who had been exposed to COVID-19.

This sequence joins TRBV28 and TRBJ2-3; D gene ambiguous. The CDR3 extends over 14 amino acids. Germline V gene data show CDR1 as MDHEN and CDR2 as SYDVKM. Deletions cut 6 bases from V and 6 bases from J, with 16 bases between. The CDR3 sequence: CASRHPFLRDTQYF. The CDR3 DNA sequence: TGTGCCAGCAGGCACCCTTTCTTGAGGGATACGCAGTATTTT. Based on the CDR3 plus reference TRBV28 and TRBJ2-3, the full variable domain is DVKVTQSSRYLVKRTGEKVFLECVQDMDHENMFWYRQDPGLGLRLIYFSYDVKMKEKGDIPEGYSVSREKKERFSLILESASTNQTSMYLCASRHPFLRDTQYFGPGTRLTVL.

The chain uses TRBV29-1 and TRBJ2-7, with 7 bases fitting TRBD1. The CDR3 runs to 13 residues. V trimming: 7 bases; J trimming: 0 bases; junction bases outside the gene matches: 6. Germline-derived CDR1 and CDR2 are SQVTM and ANQGSEA. This CDR3 is CSAKGTVSYEQYF. DNA for the CDR3: TGCAGCGCAAAAGGGACAGTCTCCTACGAGCAGTACTTC.

The genes are TRBV7-9 and TRBJ2-3, with D uncertain. Trimming took off 5 bases at V and 1 base at J, with 4 bases between the two ends. CDR1 and CDR2 from the germline V gene are SEHNR and FQNEAQ (reference sequence). The CDR3 loop spans 12 amino acids. The CDR3 protein is CASSTRTDTQYF. CDR3 nucleotides: TGTGCCAGCAGCACACGCACAGATACGCAGTATTTT. The whole variable domain, filled in from reference TRBV7-9 and TRBJ2-3, reads DTGVSQNPRHKITKRGQNVTFRCDPISEHNRLYWYRQTLGQGPEFLTYFQNEAQLEKSRLLSDRFSAERPKGSFSTLEIQRTEQGDSAMYLCASSTRTDTQYFGPGTRLTVL.

This clone showed up just once. The chain employs TRBV28 and TRBJ1-6, with TRBD1 matching over 7 bases. Germline V gene data show CDR1 as MDHEN and CDR2 as SYDVKM. Trimming cost V 4 bases and J 4 bases; bases outside gene matches: 1. The CDR3 is made up of 14 amino acids. This CDR3 reads CASSSTGYNSPLHF. CDR3 nucleotide sequence: TGTGCCAGCAGTTCGACAGGGTATAATTCACCCCTCCACTTT.

This CDR3 reads CASSPRDSSYEQYF. In nucleotides, the CDR3 is TGTGCCAGCAGTCCCCGGGACAGCTCCTACGAGCAGTACTTC. The chain uses TRBV27 and TRBJ2-7; the match to TRBD1 covers 7 bases. Looked up from germline, CDR1 is MNHEY and CDR2 is SMNVEV (reference sequence). J lost 0 bases, V lost 5 bases, and 4 bases had no gene match. The CDR3 is made up of 14 amino acids.

The J gene is TRBJ2-2, the V gene TRBV12-3 or TRBV12-4, with TRBD1 as a possible D gene (6 bases). V was shortened by 3 bases and J by 6 bases, with 8 bases between the two germline ends. This CDR3 contains 13 residues. CDR3 sequence (DNA): TGTGCCAGCAGTTTGGGGACACCCGGGGAGCTGTTTTTT. It is translated as CASSLGTPGELFF.

V is TRBV30 and J is TRBJ2-7; 8 nucleotides align to TRBD1. This CDR3 is 15 amino acids long. Germline V gene lookup returns CDR1 GTSNPN and CDR2 SVGIG (reference sequence). Trimming took 3 bases from V and 0 from J; bases not matched to a gene: 7. CDR3 residues: CAWSLGTGASYEQYF. The DNA for the CDR3 is TGTGCCTGGAGCTTGGGGACAGGCGCCTCCTACGAGCAGTACTTC.

The genes are TRBV24-1 and TRBJ2-7, with 7 nucleotides matching TRBD1. Germline-derived CDR1 and CDR2 are KGHDR and SFDVKD. The junction had 10 bases not matched to a gene; V was cut back by 3 bases and J by 6 bases. The CDR3 is made up of 15 amino acids. CDR3 amino acids: CATSDPGTVPSEQYF. CDR3 DNA: TGTGCCACCAGTGATCCCGGGACAGTCCCTTCCGAGCAGTACTTC.

The chain joins TRBV11-2 to TRBJ2-7; D possibly corresponds to TRBD1 (6 bases). V shed 10 bases and J shed 6 bases, with 10 bases lying between them. This CDR3 has 10 residues. Looked up from germline, CDR1 is SGHAT and CDR2 is FQNNGV. The CDR3 nucleotides read TGTGCCACCGCAGGGGTCGAGCAGTACTTC. Encoded protein: CATAGVEQYF. The whole variable domain, remainder taken from reference TRBV11-2 and TRBJ2-7, is EAGVAQSPRYKIIEKRQSVAFWCNPISGHATLYWYQQILGQGPKLLIQFQNNGVVDDSQLPKDRFSAERLKGVDSTLKIQPAKLEDSAVYLCATAGVEQYFGPGTRLTVT.

This sequence joins TRBV28 and TRBJ1-2, with TRBD1 identical over 7 bases. CDR3 length: 15 amino acids. Germline values: CDR1 MDHEN, CDR2 SYDVKM. With V trimmed by 10 bases and J by 3 bases, 14 bases remained unmatched. For the CDR3, the DNA is TGTGCCATCCCGTTAGGTACAGGGGAACACTATGGCTACACCTTC. It is translated as CAIPLGTGEHYGYTF.

This rearrangement joins TRBV7-3 to TRBJ2-2; 7 nucleotides agree with TRBD2. The CDR3 consists of 16 residues. The germline V gene encodes CDR1 SGHTA and CDR2 FQGTGA. Trimming cost V 0 bases and J 6 bases; bases outside gene matches: 7. The CDR3, as DNA: TGTGCCAGCAGCTTAACGTTGGGCGGGAGAGCCGGGGAGCTGTTTTTT. Amino acids: CASSLTLGGRAGELFF.

This chain links TRBV5-5 with TRBJ2-4; possibly TRBD2 for D (6 bases). V was trimmed by 0 bases and J by 0 bases, leaving 16 bases between them. CDR1 is SGHKS and CDR2 is YYEKEE in the germline V gene (reference sequence). The CDR3 runs to 18 residues. CDR3: CASSLEVWEAIAKNIQYF. CDR3 sequence (DNA): TGTGCCAGCAGCTTGGAAGTTTGGGAGGCAATAGCCAAAAACATTCAGTACTTC.

The V call is TRBV13, the J call TRBJ1-3; D perhaps matches TRBD1 (5 bases). The germline V and J ends were trimmed by 0 bases and 7 bases, with 10 bases remaining between them. The germline V gene encodes CDR1 PRHDT and CDR2 FYEKMQ (reference sequence). This CDR3 has 14 amino acids. For the CDR3, the DNA is TGTGCCAGCAGCTTAGGAGGCAGGGTCAACACCATATATTTT. This gives the protein CASSLGGRVNTIYF. Variable domain in full (rest from reference TRBV13 and TRBJ1-3): AAGVIQSPRHLIKEKRETATLKCYPIPRHDTVYWYQQGPGQDPQFLISFYEKMQSDKGSIPDRFSAQQFSDYHSELNMSSLELGDSALYFCASSLGGRVNTIYFGEGSWLTVV.

The rearrangement links TRBV12-5 to TRBJ2-7; 9 nucleotides match TRBD2. The junction had 13 bases not matched to a gene; V was cut back by 2 bases and J by 2 bases. Germline V CDR1 and CDR2: LGHNT, FRNRAP. This CDR3 is built from 18 residues. As DNA, the CDR3 is TGTGCTAGTGGTTTGCCCCGGGCGAGCGGGAGGAATACCTACGAGCAGTACTTC. Its protein is CASGLPRASGRNTYEQYF.

The chain links TRBV15 to TRBJ2-7; weak D call: TRBD1 (6 bases). The CDR3 contains 15 residues. The germline V gene has CDR1 LNHNV and CDR2 YYDKDF (reference sequence). Trimming removed 3 bases at V and 1 base at J, with 13 bases between. The CDR3 sequence: CATSSDIGGSYEQYF. DNA for the CDR3: TGTGCCACCAGCAGCGACATAGGGGGATCCTACGAGCAGTACTTC.

This chain uses TRBV6-5 with TRBJ1-2; 7 nucleotides agree with TRBD1. CDR3 length equals 11 residues. CDR1 and CDR2 (germline): MNHEY, SVGAGI. Trimming removed 7 bases from V and 8 bases from J; junction bases left unmatched: 4. CDR3: CASNRQGGYTF. Written as DNA, the CDR3 is TGTGCCAGCAACCGACAGGGCGGCTACACCTTC.

A single count supports this clone. The chain carries TRBV21-1 and TRBJ2-1; the table's D call, TRBD1, has no DNA check behind it. TRBV21-1 is given as a pseudogene. The CDR3 contains 16 residues. The CDR3 DNA sequence: TGTGCCAGCAGCAAATGGGGGGACAGGGTAGAAGATGAGCAGTTCTTC. This codes for CASSKWGDRVEDEQFF.

This chain joins TRBV5-5 and TRBJ2-7; TRBD2 aligns across 7 bases. Unmatched junction bases numbered 5, after V lost 0 bases and J lost 5 bases. Germline V gene lookup returns CDR1 SGHKS and CDR2 YYEKEE (reference sequence). The CDR3 extends over 14 amino acids. CDR3 residues: CASSLGLGGDEQYF. The CDR3 DNA reads as TGTGCCAGCAGCTTGGGGCTGGGAGGGGACGAGCAGTACTTC.

This chain uses TRBV9 with TRBJ2-5; 9 nucleotides line up with TRBD1. CDR3 length: 14 amino acids. Germline V CDR1 and CDR2: SGDLS, YYNGEE. With 3 bases clipped from V and 4 bases from J, the junction kept 4 bases outside the gene matches. CDR3 amino acids: CASSATGGRETQYF. The CDR3 DNA is TGTGCCAGCAGCGCCACAGGGGGCCGAGAGACCCAGTACTTC. Variable domain in full (rest from reference TRBV9 and TRBJ2-5): DSGVTQTPKHLITATGQRVTLRCSPRSGDLSVYWYQQSLDQGLQFLIQYYNGEERAKGNILERFSAQQFPDLHSELNLSSLELGDSALYFCASSATGGRETQYFGPGTRLLVL.